The next 15 T cell receptor beta chains were all read from a single sample in a study of shared clonotypes between healthy human individuals. Profiling relied on immunoSEQ multiplex PCR, and the TCRdb table lists in-frame clones only, not all of them. The table has roughly 500,000 clones, 95% to 96% seen once. The specimen sequenced was naive CD4+ T cells sorted from blood. Subset defined: CD45RA+ positively selected. The receptor set was obtained from a woman aged 25 to 39 in good health.

This chain connects TRBV5-1 to TRBJ1-2; D possibly corresponds to TRBD1 (6 bases). V lost 2 bases and J lost 6, with 14 bases in between. This CDR3 spans 14 amino acids. Germline V gives CDR1 SGHRS, CDR2 YFSETQ. The CDR3 sequence is CASSFPGRGHGYTF. The CDR3 DNA reads as TGCGCCAGCAGCTTCCCTGGCAGGGGCCATGGCTACACCTTC.

This clone was seen just once. This chain uses TRBV11-2 with TRBJ1-4; D remains ambiguous. Deletions cut 3 bases from V and 7 bases from J, with 6 bases between. The germline V gene has CDR1 SGHAT and CDR2 FQNNGV. The CDR3 loop spans 12 amino acids. This CDR3 is CASSFSGEKLFF. CDR3 nucleotide sequence: TGTGCCAGCAGCTTCTCAGGTGAAAAACTGTTTTTT.

CDR3 nucleotide sequence: TGTGCCAGCAGGTCAGCGGGAGTTACCACAGATACGCAGTATTTT. It encodes CASRSAGVTTDTQYF. This chain joins TRBV2 and TRBJ2-3, with 8 bases aligning to TRBD2. V was clipped by 6 bases and J by 2 bases; unmatched bases: 7. The CDR3 has 15 amino acids. Germline V gene data show CDR1 as SNHLY and CDR2 as FYNNEI. Full variable domain (rest looked up from reference TRBV2 and TRBJ2-3): EPEVTQTPSHQVTQMGQEVILRCVPISNHLYFYWYRQILGQKVEFLVSFYNNEISEKSEIFDDQFSVERPDGSNFTLKIRSTKLEDSAMYFCASRSAGVTTDTQYFGPGTRLTVL.

Written as DNA, the CDR3 is TGTGCCAGCAGCAAGACGGGACTAGCGGAGCAGTTCTTC. Translating gives CASSKTGLAEQFF. This chain links TRBV11-3 with TRBJ2-1; 10 bases match TRBD2. CDR3 length: 13 residues. With V trimmed by 5 bases and J by 10 bases, 5 bases remained unmatched. The germline gives CDR1 SGHNT, CDR2 YENEEA.

This chain joins TRBV6-5 and TRBJ2-6, with 7 bases aligning to TRBD1. This CDR3 is built from 15 residues. Germline CDR1 reads MNHEY; CDR2 reads SVGAGI. The J segment lost 2 bases and the V segment lost 6 bases, leaving 4 bases of the junction unmatched. CDR3 sequence reads: CASSQTGPGANVLTF. CDR3 sequence (DNA): TGTGCCAGCAGCCAGACAGGGCCTGGGGCCAACGTCCTGACTTTC.

This rearrangement joins TRBV6-5 to TRBJ1-2, with D unresolved. V dropped 5 bases and J dropped 3 bases, with 16 bases sitting between them. This CDR3 contains 15 residues. CDR1 and CDR2 (germline): MNHEY, SVGAGI. CDR3 nucleotides: TGTGCCAGCAGTACCCCGGCCGCAGCCGACTATGGCTACACCTTC. It encodes CASSTPAAADYGYTF.

The rearrangement uses TRBV4-1 and TRBJ2-6, with 9 bases that match TRBD2. The CDR3 runs 19 residues. With V trimmed by 0 bases and J by 0 bases, 6 bases remained unmatched. The germline V gene has CDR1 MGHRA and CDR2 YSYEKL. The CDR3 bases are TGCGCCAGCAGCCAAGATCCGGGACTAGCCCCCTCTGGGGCCAACGTCCTGACTTTC. Encoded protein: CASSQDPGLAPSGANVLTF.

This clone has just one count. This chain's CDR3 is CASSLRQAAGEAFF. The CDR3 DNA sequence: TGTGCCAGCAGTTTAAGACAGGCTGCGGGTGAAGCTTTCTTT. The gene calls are TRBV27 and TRBJ1-1; D possibly corresponds to TRBD1 (6 bases). With 2 bases removed from V and 7 bases from J, the gap between germline ends came to 14 bases. The CDR3 runs to 14 residues. Looked up from germline, CDR1 is MNHEY and CDR2 is SMNVEV (reference sequence).

V usage is TRBV7-9 and J usage is TRBJ2-3; D not resolved. The CDR3 runs to 15 residues. V lost 2 bases, J lost 2 bases, and 11 bases lay in between. In germline, CDR1 is SEHNR, CDR2 FQNEAQ (reference sequence). CDR3 loop: CASSLLAIATDTQYF. CDR3 DNA sequence: TGTGCCAGCAGCTTACTGGCGATAGCCACAGATACGCAGTATTTT.

V is TRBV6-5 and J is TRBJ1-2; 7 bases line up with TRBD1. CDR1 is MNHEY and CDR2 is SVGAGI in the germline V gene. V was pared by 0 bases and J by 8 bases, with 3 bases of the junction left unmatched. The CDR3 is 13 residues long. For the CDR3, the DNA is TGTGCCAGCAGTTACTCGACAGGGAACGGCTACACCTTC. Protein product: CASSYSTGNGYTF.

The CDR3 loop reads CASSLSGSSYNEQFF. DNA for the CDR3: TGTGCCAGCAGCTTATCGGGGAGCTCCTACAATGAGCAGTTCTTC. V and J are TRBV11-3 and TRBJ2-1; possibly TRBD2 for D (5 bases). Per the germline V gene, CDR1 is SGHNT and CDR2 is YENEEA. CDR3 length: 15 residues. V shed 2 bases and J shed 0 bases, with 8 bases lying between them. The variable domain in full, completed from reference TRBV11-3 and TRBJ2-1, reads EAGVVQSPRYKIIEKKQPVAFWCNPISGHNTLYWYLQNLGQGPELLIRYENEEAVDDSQLPKDRFSAERLKGVDSTLKIQPAELGDSAVYLCASSLSGSSYNEQFFGPGTRLTVL.

The rearrangement joins TRBV2 to TRBJ2-5; 9 bases are shared with TRBD2. Judging by the DNA end, TRBJ2-7 fits better; the J call may be wrong. This CDR3 spans 15 amino acids. Germline-derived CDR1 and CDR2 are SNHLY and FYNNEI. The CDR3 sequence: CASHDKSGGPYEQYF. CDR3 DNA sequence: TGTGCCAGCCATGACAAGAGCGGGGGGCCTTACGAGCAGTACTTC.

V usage is TRBV30 and J usage is TRBJ2-2, with D perhaps TRBD2 (6 bases). This CDR3 region has 12 residues. From germline, CDR1 is GTSNPN and CDR2 SVGIG (reference sequence). CDR3 DNA: TGTGCGGAGGGGTTCCCGGCCGGGGAGCTGTTTTTT. Residues: CAEGFPAGELFF.

The chain is built from TRBV6-6 and TRBJ2-5, with D possibly being TRBD2 (5 bases). Germline V gene lookup returns CDR1 MNHNY and CDR2 SVGAGI (reference sequence). The CDR3 loop spans 12 amino acids. Trimming took 6 bases from V and 5 from J, leaving 10 bases between them. CDR3 in amino acids: CASRSTGETQYF. DNA of the CDR3: TGTGCCAGCAGGTCGACGGGGGAGACCCAGTACTTC.

The V call is TRBV2, the J call TRBJ1-3; D ambiguous. V lost 7 bases, J lost 4 bases, and 11 bases lay in between. Germline V gives CDR1 SNHLY, CDR2 FYNNEI. The CDR3 has 13 residues. The CDR3, as DNA: TGTGCCAGCACTATTGGCAAGGGAAACACCATATATTTT. Amino acid sequence: CASTIGKGNTIYF. Filled out from reference TRBV2 and TRBJ1-3, the complete variable domain reads EPEVTQTPSHQVTQMGQEVILRCVPISNHLYFYWYRQILGQKVEFLVSFYNNEISEKSEIFDDQFSVERPDGSNFTLKIRSTKLEDSAMYFCASTIGKGNTIYFGEGSWLTVV.